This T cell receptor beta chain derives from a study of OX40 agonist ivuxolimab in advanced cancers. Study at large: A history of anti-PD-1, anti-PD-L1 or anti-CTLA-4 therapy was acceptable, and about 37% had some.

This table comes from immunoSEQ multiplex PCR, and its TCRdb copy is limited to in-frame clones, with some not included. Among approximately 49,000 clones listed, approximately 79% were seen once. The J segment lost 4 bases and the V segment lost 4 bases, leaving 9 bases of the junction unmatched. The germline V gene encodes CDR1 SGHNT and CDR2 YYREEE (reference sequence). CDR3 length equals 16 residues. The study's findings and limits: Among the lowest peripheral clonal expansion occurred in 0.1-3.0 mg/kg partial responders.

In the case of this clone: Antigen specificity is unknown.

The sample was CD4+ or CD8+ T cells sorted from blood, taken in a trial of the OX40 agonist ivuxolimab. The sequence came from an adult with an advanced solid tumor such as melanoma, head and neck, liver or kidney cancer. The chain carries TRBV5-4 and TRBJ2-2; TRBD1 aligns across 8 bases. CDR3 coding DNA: TGTGCCAGCAGCCTCCCGGACAGGGACGTCACCGGGGAGCTGTTTTTT. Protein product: CASSLPDRDVTGELFF.